This T cell receptor (beta chain) was captured by sequencing in a study of human T cells and chemical hapten exposure. At the level of the study: All through the approximately 23-week study, the scalp of each patient received diphenylcyclopropenone doses weekly.

Each CDR3 protein is one row after TCRdb ran MiXCR on the RACE reads. The sample contains over 100,000 distinct CDR3 sequences, roughly 9% of which appear only once. Whole-study findings and limits: Given that the donors had alopecia, their immune response may differ from that seen in healthy people. No shift was seen in TCRs above 1 in 1000 frequency with DPC sensitization.

Germline CDR1 SGHTA, CDR2 FQGNSA. This CDR3 has 13 residues. With 5 bases removed from V and 13 bases from J, the gap between germline ends came to 19 bases. Documented time point: patch test 2, 6 weeks after DPC sensitization. Treatment in this sample: therapeutic diphenylcyclopropenone sensitization with weekly scalp DPC. A note on this clonotype: Its target is unknown.

This chain joins TRBV7-2 and TRBJ2-3; TRBD1 or TRBD2 may be the D gene (5 bases each). The input for sequencing was whole blood, taken in connection with sensitization to the hapten diphenylcyclopropenone (DPC). This receptor was obtained from a middle-aged woman with alopecia areata. Some clones in this sample may be carry-over from other donors' samples. This CDR3 reads CASSPRDGIGKYF. The DNA for the CDR3 is TGTGCCAGCAGCCCTCGGGACGGAATCGGGAAGTATTTT.